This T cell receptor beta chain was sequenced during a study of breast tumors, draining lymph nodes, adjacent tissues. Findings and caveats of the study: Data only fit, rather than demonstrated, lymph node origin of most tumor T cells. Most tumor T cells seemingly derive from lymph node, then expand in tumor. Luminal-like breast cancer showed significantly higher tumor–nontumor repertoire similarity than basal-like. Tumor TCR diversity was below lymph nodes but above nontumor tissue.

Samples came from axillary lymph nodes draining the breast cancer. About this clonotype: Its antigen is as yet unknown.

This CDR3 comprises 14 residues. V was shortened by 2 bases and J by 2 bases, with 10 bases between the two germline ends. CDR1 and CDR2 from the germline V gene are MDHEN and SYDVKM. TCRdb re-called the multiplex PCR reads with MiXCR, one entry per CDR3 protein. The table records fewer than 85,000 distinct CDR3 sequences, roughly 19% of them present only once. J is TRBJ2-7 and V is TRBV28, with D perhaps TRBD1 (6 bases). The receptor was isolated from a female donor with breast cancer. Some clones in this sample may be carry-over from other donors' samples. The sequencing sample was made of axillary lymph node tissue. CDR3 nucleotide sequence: TGTGCCAGCAGTTTAGGGGGACACGCCTACGAGCAGTACTTC. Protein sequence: CASSLGGHAYEQYF.